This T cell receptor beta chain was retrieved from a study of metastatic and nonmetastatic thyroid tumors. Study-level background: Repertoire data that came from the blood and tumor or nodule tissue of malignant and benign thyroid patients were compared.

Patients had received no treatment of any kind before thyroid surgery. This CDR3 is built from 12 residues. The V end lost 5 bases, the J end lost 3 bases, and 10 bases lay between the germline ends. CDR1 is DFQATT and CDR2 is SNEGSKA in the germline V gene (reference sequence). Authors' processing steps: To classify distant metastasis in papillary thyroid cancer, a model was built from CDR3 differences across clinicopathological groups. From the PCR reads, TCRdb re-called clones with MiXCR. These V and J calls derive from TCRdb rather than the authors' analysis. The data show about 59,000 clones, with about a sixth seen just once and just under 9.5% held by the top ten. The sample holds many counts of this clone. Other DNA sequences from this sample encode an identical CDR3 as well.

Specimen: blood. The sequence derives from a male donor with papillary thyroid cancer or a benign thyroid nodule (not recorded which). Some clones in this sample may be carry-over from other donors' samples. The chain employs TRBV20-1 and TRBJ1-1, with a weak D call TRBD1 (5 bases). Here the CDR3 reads CSAPRGHTEAFF. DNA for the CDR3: TGCAGTGCTCCTAGGGGACACACTGAAGCTTTCTTT.